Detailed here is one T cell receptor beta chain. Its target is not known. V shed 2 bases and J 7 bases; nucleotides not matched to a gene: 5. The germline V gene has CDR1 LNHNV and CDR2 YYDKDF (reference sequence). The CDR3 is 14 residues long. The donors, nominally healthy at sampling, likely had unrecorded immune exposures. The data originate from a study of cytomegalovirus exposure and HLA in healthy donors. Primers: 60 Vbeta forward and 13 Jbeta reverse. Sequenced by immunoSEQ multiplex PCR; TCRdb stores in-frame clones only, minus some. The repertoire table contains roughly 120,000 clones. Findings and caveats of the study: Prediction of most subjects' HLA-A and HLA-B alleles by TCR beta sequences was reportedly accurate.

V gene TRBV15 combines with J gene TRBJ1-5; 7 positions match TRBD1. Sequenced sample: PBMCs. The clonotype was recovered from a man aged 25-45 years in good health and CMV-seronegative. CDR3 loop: CATSRPGQAQPQHF. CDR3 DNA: TGTGCCACCAGCAGACCAGGACAGGCGCAGCCCCAGCATTTT.